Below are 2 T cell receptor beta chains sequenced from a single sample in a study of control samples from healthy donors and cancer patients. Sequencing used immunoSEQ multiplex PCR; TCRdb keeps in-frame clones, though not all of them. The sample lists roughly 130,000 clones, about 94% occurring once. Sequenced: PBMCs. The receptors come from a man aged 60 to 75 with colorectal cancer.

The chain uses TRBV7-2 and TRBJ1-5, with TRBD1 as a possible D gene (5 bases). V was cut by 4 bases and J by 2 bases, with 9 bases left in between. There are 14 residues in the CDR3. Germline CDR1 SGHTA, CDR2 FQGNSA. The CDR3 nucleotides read TGTGCCAGCAGCTCGGGGGGGGGCAATCAGCCCCAGCATTTT. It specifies CASSSGGGNQPQHF.

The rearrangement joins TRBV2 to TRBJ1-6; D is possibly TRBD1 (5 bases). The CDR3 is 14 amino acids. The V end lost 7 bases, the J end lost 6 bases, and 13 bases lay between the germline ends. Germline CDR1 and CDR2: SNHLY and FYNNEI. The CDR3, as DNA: TGTGCCAGCAAACAGGTCGCGGGTAATTCACCCCTCCACTTT. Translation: CASKQVAGNSPLHF.